This T cell receptor (beta chain) was observed in a study of T cells after yellow fever vaccination. Using its own MiXCR run on the 5' RACE reads, TCRdb lists one record per CDR3 protein. The data show 120,000 to 150,000 distinct CDR3 sequences, 7.7% seen once. There are many counts of this clonotype. The TCR comes from a man between 25 and 39 years old who received the YFV17D yellow fever vaccine. The specimen comprised CD4+ T cells sorted from PBMCs, sampled 5 days after the yellow fever booster vaccination.

The CDR3 DNA reads as TGTGCCAGCTCAGAGAGCGTCCAGCAGTTCTTC. It encodes CASSESVQQFF. The chain carries TRBV18 and TRBJ2-1; no clear D gene. Germline V gene data show CDR1 as KGHSH and CDR2 as LQKENI. CDR3 length: 11 residues. V lost 5 bases to trimming and J lost 11 bases, with 10 bases between them.